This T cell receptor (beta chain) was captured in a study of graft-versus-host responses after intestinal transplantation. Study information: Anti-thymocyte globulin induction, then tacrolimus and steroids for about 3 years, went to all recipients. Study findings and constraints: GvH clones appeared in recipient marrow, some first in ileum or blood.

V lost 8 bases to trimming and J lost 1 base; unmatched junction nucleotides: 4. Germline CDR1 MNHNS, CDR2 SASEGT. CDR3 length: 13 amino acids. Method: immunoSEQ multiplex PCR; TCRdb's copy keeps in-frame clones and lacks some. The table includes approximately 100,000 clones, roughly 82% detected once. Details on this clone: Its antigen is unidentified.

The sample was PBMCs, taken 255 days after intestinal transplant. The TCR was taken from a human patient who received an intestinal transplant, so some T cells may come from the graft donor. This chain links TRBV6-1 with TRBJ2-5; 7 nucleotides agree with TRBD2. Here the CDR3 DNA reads TGTGCCAGCTTACTAGCGCTCCAAGAGACCCAGTACTTC. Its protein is CASLLALQETQYF.